This T cell receptor beta chain was documented in a study of OX40 agonist ivuxolimab in advanced cancers. Study-level background: Patients were infused with ivuxolimab every 2 weeks at 0.01 to 10 mg/kg.

Produced via immunoSEQ multiplex PCR; TCRdb's table is partial and in-frame only. Of over 70,000 clones in the sample, roughly 85% were seen once. The CDR3 runs 12 residues. Germline loops: CDR1 SEHNR, CDR2 FQNEAQ (reference sequence). The germline V and J ends were trimmed by 1 base and 6 bases, with 5 bases remaining between them. Study-wide findings and caveats: Among some nonresponders, normalized T-cell clonal expansion was also low. Within 6 weeks, CD4+ and CD8+ blood T cells expanded clonally at 0.1 to 3.0 mg/kg.

Concerning this clone: No antigen is known for it.

If patients had autoimmune disease history or systemic immunosuppression, they were excluded. Sequenced material: CD4+ or CD8+ T cells sorted from blood, taken in a trial of the OX40 agonist ivuxolimab. The rearrangement joins TRBV7-9 to TRBJ2-3, with D unresolved. The sequence was collected from an adult with an advanced solid tumor such as melanoma, head and neck, liver or kidney cancer. Here the CDR3 DNA reads TGTGCCAGCAGCTTAGGGGCGGATACGCAGTATTTT. Translation: CASSLGADTQYF. Together with reference TRBV7-9 and TRBJ2-3, the CDR3 gives the full variable domain: DTGVSQNPRHKITKRGQNVTFRCDPISEHNRLYWYRQTLGQGPEFLTYFQNEAQLEKSRLLSDRFSAERPKGSFSTLEIQRTEQGDSAMYLCASSLGADTQYFGPGTRLTVL.